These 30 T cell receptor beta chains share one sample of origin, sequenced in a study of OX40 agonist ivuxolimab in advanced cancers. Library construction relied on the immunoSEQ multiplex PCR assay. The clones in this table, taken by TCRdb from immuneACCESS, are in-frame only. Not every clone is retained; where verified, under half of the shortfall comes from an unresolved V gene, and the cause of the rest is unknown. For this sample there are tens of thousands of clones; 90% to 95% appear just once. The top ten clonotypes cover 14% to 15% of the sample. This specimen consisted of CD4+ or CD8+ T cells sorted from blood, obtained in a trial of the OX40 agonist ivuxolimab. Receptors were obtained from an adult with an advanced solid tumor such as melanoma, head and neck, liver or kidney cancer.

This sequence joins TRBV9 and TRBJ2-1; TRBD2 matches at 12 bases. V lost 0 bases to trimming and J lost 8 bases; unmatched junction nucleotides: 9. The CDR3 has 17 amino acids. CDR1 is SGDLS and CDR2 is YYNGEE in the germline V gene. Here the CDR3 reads CASSVATTSGSEYEQFF. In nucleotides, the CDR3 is TGTGCCAGCAGCGTAGCTACGACTAGCGGGAGCGAATATGAGCAGTTCTTC. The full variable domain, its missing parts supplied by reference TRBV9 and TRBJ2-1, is DSGVTQTPKHLITATGQRVTLRCSPRSGDLSVYWYQQSLDQGLQFLIQYYNGEERAKGNILERFSAQQFPDLHSELNLSSLELGDSALYFCASSVATTSGSEYEQFFGPGTRLTVL.

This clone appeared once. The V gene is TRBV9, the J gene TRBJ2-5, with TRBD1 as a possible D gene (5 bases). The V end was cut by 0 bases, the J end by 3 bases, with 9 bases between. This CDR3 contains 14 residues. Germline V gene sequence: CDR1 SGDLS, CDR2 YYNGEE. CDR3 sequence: CASSVVDSEETQYF. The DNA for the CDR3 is TGTGCCAGCAGCGTAGTTGACAGCGAAGAGACCCAGTACTTC. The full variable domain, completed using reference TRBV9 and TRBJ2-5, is DSGVTQTPKHLITATGQRVTLRCSPRSGDLSVYWYQQSLDQGLQFLIQYYNGEERAKGNILERFSAQQFPDLHSELNLSSLELGDSALYFCASSVVDSEETQYFGPGTRLLVL.

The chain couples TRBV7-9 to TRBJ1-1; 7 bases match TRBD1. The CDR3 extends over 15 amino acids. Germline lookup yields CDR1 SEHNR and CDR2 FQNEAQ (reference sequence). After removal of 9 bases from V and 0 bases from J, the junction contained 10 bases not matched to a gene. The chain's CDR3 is CASQPTGVMNTEAFF. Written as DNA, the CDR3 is TGTGCCAGTCAACCCACAGGGGTAATGAACACTGAAGCTTTCTTT.

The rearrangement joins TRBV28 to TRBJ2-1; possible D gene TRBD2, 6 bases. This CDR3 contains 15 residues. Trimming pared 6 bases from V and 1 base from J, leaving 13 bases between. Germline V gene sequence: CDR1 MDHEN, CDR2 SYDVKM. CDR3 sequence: CASSPLASSYNEQFF. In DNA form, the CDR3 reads TGTGCCAGCAGCCCACTAGCTTCGTCCTACAATGAGCAGTTCTTC.

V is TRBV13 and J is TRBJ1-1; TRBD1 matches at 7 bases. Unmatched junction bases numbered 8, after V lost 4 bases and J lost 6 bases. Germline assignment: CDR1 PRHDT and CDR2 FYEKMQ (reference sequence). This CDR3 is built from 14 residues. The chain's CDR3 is CASSSGGPRSEAFF. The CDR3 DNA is TGTGCCAGCAGCTCAGGGGGTCCGCGGTCTGAAGCTTTCTTT.

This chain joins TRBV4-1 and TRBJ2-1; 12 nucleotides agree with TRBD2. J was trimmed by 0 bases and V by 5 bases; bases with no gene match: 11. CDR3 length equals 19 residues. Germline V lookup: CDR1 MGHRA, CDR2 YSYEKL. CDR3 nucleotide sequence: TGCGCCAGCAGCGAAAGGGGACTAGCGGGCCTAAACTCCTACAATGAGCAGTTCTTC. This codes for CASSERGLAGLNSYNEQFF.

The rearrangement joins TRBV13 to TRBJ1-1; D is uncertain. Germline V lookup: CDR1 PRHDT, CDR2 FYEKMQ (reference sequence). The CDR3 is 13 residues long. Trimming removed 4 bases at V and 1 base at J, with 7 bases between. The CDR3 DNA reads TGTGCCAGCAGCTACAGCGGGAACACTGAAGCTTTCTTT. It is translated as CASSYSGNTEAFF.

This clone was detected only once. In nucleotides, the CDR3 is TGTGCCAGTAGCCAATCGATCGGGGAGCTGTTTTTT. Protein product: CASSQSIGELFF. This chain joins TRBV19 and TRBJ2-2; no reliable D call. CDR3 size: 12 residues. Germline V gene data show CDR1 as LNHDA and CDR2 as SQIVND (reference sequence). V was trimmed by 6 bases and J by 7 bases, leaving 9 bases between them. The full variable domain, completed using reference TRBV19 and TRBJ2-2, is DGGITQSPKYLFRKEGQNVTLSCEQNLNHDAMYWYRQDPGQGLRLIYYSQIVNDFQKGDIAEGYSVSREKKESFPLTVTSAQKNPTAFYLCASSQSIGELFFGEGSRLTVL.

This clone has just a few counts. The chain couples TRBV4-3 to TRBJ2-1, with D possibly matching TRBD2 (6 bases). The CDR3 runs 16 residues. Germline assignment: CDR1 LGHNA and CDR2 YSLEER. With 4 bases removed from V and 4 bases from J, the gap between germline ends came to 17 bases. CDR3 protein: CASSPRSGRLYNEQFF. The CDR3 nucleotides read TGCGCCAGCAGCCCCCGTTCGGGGAGGCTATACAATGAGCAGTTCTTC.

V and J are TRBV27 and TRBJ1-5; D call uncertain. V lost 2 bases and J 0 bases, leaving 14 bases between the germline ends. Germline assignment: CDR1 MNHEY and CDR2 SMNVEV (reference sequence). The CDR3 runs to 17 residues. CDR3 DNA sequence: TGTGCCAGCAGTTTAATCTCAGGTCGAGATAGCAATCAGCCCCAGCATTTT. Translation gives CASSLISGRDSNQPQHF.

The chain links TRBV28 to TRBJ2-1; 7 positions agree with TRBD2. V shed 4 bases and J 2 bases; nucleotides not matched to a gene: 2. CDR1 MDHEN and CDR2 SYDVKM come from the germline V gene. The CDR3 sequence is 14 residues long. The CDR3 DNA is TGTGCCAGCAGTTGGGGGGGACCCTACAATGAGCAGTTCTTC. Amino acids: CASSWGGPYNEQFF.

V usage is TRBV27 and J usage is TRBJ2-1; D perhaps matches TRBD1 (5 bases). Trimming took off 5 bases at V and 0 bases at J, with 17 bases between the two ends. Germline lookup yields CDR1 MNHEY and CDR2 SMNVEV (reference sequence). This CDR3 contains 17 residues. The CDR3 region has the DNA TGTGCCAGCAGTCTTACTCTAGGCAGGGACTCCTACAATGAGCAGTTCTTC. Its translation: CASSLTLGRDSYNEQFF.

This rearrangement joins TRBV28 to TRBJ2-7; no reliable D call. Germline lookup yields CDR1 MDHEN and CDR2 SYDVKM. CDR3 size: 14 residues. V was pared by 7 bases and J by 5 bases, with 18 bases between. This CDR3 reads CASKSQSLMDEQYF. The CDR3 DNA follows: TGTGCCAGCAAATCACAGTCCTTAATGGACGAGCAGTACTTC.

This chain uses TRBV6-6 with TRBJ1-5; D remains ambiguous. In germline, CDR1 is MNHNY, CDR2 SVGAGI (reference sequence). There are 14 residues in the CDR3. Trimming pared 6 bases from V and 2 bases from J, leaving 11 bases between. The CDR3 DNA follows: TGTGCCAGCAGCGTAGCGCAGGGCAATCAGCCCCAGCATTTT. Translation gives CASSVAQGNQPQHF.

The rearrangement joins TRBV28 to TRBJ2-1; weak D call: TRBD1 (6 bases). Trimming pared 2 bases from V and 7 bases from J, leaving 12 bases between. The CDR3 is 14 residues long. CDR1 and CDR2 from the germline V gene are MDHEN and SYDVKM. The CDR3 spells CASSLIRGMNEQFF. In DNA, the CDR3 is TGTGCCAGCAGTTTAATCAGGGGAATGAATGAGCAGTTCTTC. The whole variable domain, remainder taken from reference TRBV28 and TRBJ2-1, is DVKVTQSSRYLVKRTGEKVFLECVQDMDHENMFWYRQDPGLGLRLIYFSYDVKMKEKGDIPEGYSVSREKKERFSLILESASTNQTSMYLCASSLIRGMNEQFFGPGTRLTVL.

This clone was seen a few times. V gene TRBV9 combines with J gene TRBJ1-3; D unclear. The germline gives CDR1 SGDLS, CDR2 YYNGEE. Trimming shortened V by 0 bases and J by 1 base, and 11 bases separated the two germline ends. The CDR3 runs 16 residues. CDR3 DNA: TGTGCCAGCAGCGTAGCTGGAGGCGGTTCTGGAAACACCATATATTTT. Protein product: CASSVAGGGSGNTIYF.

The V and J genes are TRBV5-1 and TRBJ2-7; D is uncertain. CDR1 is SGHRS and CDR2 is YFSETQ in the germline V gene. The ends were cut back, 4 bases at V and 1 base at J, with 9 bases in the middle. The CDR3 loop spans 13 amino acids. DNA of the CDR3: TGCGCCAGCAGCGCCCCGGAATCCTACGAGCAGTACTTC. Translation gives CASSAPESYEQYF.

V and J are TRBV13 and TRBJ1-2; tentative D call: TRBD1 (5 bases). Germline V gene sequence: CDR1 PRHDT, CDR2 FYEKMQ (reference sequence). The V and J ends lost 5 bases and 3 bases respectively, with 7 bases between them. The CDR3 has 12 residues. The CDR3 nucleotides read TGTGCCAGCAGCCAAGGGGACTATGGCTACACCTTC. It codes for CASSQGDYGYTF.

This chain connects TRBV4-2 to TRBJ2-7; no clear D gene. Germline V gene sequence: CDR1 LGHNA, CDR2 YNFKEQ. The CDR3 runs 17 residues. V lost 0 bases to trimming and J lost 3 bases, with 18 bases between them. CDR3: CASSQEIISRSYYEQYF. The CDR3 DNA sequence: TGTGCCAGCAGCCAAGAAATAATAAGCAGGTCCTACTACGAGCAGTACTTC.

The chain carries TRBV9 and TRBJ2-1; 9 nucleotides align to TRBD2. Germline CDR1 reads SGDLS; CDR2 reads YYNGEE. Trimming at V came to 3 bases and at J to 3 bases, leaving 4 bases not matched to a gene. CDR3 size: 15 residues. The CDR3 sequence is CASSASSGNYNEQFF. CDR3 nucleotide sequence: TGTGCCAGCAGCGCATCTAGCGGGAACTACAATGAGCAGTTCTTC.

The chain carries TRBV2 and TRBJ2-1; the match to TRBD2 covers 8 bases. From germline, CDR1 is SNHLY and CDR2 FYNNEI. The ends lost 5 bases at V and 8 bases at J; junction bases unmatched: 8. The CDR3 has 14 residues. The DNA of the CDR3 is TGTGCCAGCAGTCCGGAAGCGGGAGACGATGAGCAGTTCTTC. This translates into CASSPEAGDDEQFF.

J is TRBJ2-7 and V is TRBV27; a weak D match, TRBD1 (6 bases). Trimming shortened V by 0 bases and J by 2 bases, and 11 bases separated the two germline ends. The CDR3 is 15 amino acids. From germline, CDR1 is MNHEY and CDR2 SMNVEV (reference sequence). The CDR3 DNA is TGTGCCAGCAGTTTATCAAGGGACAACCCCTACGAGCAGTACTTC. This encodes CASSLSRDNPYEQYF.

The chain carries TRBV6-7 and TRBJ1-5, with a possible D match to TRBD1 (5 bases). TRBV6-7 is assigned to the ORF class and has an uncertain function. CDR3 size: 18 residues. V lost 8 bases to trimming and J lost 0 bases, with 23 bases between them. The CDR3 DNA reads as TGTGCCAGCGGGCAGGGACGGAGTCCTTTTTATAGCAATCAGCCCCAGCATTTT. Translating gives CASGQGRSPFYSNQPQHF.

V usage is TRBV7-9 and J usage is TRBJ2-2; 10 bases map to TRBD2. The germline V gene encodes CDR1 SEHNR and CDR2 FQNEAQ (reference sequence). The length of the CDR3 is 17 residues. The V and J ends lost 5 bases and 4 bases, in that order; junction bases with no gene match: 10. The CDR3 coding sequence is TGTGCCAGCAGCACCCCCCGGAGCGGGAGGGTCACCGGGGAGCTGTTTTTT. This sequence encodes CASSTPRSGRVTGELFF.

The CDR3 bases are TGTGCCAGCAGACCTCGTGCCGGCGGTCCAGATACGCAGTATTTT. Its translation is CASRPRAGGPDTQYF. V usage is TRBV6-5 and J usage is TRBJ2-3; D unresolved. The CDR3 has 15 residues. CDR1 and CDR2 from the germline V gene are MNHEY and SVGAGI. V gave up 6 bases and J gave up 4 bases, with 17 bases separating them.

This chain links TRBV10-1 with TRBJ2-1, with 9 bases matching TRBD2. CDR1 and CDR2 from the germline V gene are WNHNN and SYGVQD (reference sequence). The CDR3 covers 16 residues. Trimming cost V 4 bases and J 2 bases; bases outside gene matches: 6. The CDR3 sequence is CASSALAGATYNEQFF. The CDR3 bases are TGCGCCAGCAGTGCCTTAGCGGGAGCGACCTACAATGAGCAGTTCTTC.

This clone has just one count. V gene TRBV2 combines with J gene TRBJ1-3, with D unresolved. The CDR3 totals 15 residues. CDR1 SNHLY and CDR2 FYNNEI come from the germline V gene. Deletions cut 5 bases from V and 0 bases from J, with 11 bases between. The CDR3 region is CASSPNVGSGNTIYF. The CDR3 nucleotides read TGTGCCAGCAGTCCTAATGTTGGCTCTGGAAACACCATATATTTT.

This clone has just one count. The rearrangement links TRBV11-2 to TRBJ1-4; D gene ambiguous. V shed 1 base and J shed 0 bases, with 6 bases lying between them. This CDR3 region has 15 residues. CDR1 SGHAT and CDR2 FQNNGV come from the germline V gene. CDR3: CASSLGGSTNEKLFF. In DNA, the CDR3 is TGTGCCAGCAGCTTAGGCGGGTCAACTAATGAAAAACTGTTTTTT.

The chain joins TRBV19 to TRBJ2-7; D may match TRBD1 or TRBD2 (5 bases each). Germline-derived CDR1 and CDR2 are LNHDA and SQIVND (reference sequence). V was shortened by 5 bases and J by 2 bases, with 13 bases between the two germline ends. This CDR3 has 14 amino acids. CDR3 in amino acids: CASSSFRGAYEQYF. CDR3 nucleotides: TGTGCCAGTAGTTCTTTTAGAGGGGCCTACGAGCAGTACTTC.

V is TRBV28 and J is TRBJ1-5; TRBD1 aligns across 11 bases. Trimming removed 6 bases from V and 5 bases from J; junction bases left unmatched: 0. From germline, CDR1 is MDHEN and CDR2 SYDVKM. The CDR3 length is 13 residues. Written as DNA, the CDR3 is TGTGCCAGCAGGGGACAGGGGGATCAGCCCCAGCATTTT. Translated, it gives CASRGQGDQPQHF.